This T cell receptor beta chain came from a study of regulatory T cells in long-lasting Graves disease. CDR1 and CDR2 (germline): LGHNA, YSLEER. The CDR3 contains 16 residues. Points on this clonotype: A read error may produce the germline difference seen at one junction end.

The time point: persistent/refractory GD, antithyroid drugs over 5 years with positive TRAb. The TCR library used RNA extracted from PBMCs. Both iRepertoire HTBI primers and Arm-PCR of CDR3 regions were used to build the TCR beta libraries. TCRdb recomputed calls from the multiplex PCR reads with MiXCR, one row per CDR3 protein. The table records 310,000 or so distinct CDR3 sequences, about 20% of them present only once. The TCR comes from a female donor with Graves disease. Sequenced here: peripheral blood mononuclear cells (PBMCs), sampled when the disease was refractory, from a patient treated with antithyroid drugs. This chain connects TRBV4-3 to TRBJ2-5; D may correspond to TRBD1 or TRBD2 (6 bases each). The CDR3 DNA reads TGCGCCAGCAGCCAAGAGGGGGCGCGGGATCAAGGGACCCAGTACTTC. This gives the protein CASSQEGARDQGTQYF.